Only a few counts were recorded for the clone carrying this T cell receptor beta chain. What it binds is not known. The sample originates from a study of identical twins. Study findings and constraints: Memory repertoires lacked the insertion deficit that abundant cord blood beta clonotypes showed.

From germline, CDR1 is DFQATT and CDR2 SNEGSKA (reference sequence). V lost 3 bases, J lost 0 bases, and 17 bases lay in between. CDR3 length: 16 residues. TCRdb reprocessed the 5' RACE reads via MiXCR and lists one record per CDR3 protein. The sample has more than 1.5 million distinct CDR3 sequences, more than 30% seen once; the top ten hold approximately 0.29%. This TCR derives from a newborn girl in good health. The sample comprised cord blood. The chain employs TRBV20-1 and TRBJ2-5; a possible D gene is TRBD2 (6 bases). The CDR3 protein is CSARSLARIYQETQYF. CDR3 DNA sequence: TGCAGTGCTAGGTCTCTAGCGAGGATTTACCAAGAGACCCAGTACTTC.